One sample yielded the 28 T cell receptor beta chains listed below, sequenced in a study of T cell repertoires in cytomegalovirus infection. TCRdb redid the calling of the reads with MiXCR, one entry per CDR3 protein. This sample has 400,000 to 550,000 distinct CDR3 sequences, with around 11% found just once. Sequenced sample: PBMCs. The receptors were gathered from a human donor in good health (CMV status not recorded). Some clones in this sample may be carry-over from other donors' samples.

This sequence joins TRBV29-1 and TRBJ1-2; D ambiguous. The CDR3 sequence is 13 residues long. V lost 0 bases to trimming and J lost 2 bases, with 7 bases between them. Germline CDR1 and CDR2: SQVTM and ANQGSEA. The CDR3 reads CSVEEEENYGYTF. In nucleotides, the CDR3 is TGCAGCGTTGAAGAAGAGGAAAACTATGGCTACACCTTC.

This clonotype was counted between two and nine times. In DNA, the CDR3 is TGTGCCAGCAGTCCCATGCCCGAGACAGACTACGAGCAGTACTTC. This translates into CASSPMPETDYEQYF. The chain recombines TRBV28 with TRBJ2-7; TRBD1 might be the D (5 bases). The CDR3 sequence is 15 residues long. Germline V gene sequence: CDR1 MDHEN, CDR2 SYDVKM. The V gene lost 5 bases and the J gene lost 3 bases, with 17 bases spanning the gap. Based on the CDR3 plus reference TRBV28 and TRBJ2-7, the full variable domain is DVKVTQSSRYLVKRTGEKVFLECVQDMDHENMFWYRQDPGLGLRLIYFSYDVKMKEKGDIPEGYSVSREKKERFSLILESASTNQTSMYLCASSPMPETDYEQYFGPGTRLTVT.

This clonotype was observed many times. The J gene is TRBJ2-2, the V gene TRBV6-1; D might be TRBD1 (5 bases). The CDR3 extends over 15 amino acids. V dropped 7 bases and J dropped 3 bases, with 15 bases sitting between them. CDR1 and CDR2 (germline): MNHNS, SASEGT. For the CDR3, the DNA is TGTGCCAGCACCAAAGGCAGGGTAGACACCGGGGAGCTGTTTTTT. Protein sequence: CASTKGRVDTGELFF.

CDR3 DNA: TGTGCCATCGGCCAGGATTCCCCCTCGACGCAGTATTTT. Translating it yields CAIGQDSPSTQYF. V and J are TRBV10-3 and TRBJ2-3; D ambiguous. Trimming took off 8 bases at V and 9 bases at J, with 18 bases between the two ends. CDR1 is ENHRY and CDR2 is SYGVKD in the germline V gene. The CDR3 sequence is 13 residues long.

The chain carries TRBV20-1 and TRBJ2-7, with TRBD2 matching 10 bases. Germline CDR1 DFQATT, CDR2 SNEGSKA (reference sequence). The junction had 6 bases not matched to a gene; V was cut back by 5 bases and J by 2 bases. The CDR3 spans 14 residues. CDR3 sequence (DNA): TGCAGTGCTGGCCGACTAGCGGGCACCTACGAGCAGTACTTC. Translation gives CSAGRLAGTYEQYF.

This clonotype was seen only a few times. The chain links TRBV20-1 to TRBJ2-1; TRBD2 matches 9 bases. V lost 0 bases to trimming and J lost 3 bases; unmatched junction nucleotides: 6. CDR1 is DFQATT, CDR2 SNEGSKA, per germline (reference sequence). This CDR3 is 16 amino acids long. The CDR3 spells CSARDKGTSRYNEQFF. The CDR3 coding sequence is TGCAGTGCTAGAGATAAGGGGACTAGCCGCTACAATGAGCAGTTCTTC.

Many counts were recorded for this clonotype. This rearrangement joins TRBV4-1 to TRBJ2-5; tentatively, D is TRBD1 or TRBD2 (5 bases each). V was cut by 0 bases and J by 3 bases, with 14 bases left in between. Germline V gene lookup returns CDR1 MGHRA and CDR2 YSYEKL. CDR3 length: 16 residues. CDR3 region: CASSQEPRDGKETQYF. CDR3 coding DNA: TGCGCCAGCAGCCAAGAACCCCGGGACGGAAAAGAGACCCAGTACTTC.

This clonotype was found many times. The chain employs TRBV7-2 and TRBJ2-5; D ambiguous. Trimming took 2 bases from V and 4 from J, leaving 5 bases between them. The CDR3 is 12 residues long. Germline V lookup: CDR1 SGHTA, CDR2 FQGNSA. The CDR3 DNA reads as TGTGCCAGCAGCTTAAATAGAGAGACCCAGTACTTC. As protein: CASSLNRETQYF. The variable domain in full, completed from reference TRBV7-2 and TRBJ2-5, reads GAGVSQSPSNKVTEKGKDVELRCDPISGHTALYWYRQSLGQGLEFLIYFQGNSAPDKSGLPSDRFSAERTGGSVSTLTIQRTQQEDSAVYLCASSLNRETQYFGPGTRLLVL.

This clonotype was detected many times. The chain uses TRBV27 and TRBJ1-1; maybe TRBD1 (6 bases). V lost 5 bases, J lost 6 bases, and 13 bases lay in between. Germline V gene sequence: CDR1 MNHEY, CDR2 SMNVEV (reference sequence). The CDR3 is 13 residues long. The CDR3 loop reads CASSRNRDSEAFF. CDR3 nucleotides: TGTGCCAGCAGTAGGAACAGGGACTCTGAAGCTTTCTTT.

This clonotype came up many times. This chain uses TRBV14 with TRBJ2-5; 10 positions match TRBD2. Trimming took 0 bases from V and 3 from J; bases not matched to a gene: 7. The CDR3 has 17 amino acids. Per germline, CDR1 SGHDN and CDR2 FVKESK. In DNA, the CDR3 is TGTGCCAGCAGCCAAGATGTGAGCGGGAGGGCAAAAGAGACCCAGTACTTC. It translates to CASSQDVSGRAKETQYF.

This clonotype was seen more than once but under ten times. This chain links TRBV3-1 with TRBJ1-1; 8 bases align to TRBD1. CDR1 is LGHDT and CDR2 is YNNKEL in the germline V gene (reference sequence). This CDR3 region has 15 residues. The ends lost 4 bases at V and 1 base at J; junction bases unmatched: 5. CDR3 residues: CASSPWTGPNTEAFF. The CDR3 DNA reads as TGTGCCAGCAGCCCCTGGACAGGGCCGAACACTGAAGCTTTCTTT.

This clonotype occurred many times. CDR3 sequence: CSARDEGNYNEQFF. As DNA, the CDR3 is TGCAGTGCTAGAGATGAGGGGAACTACAATGAGCAGTTCTTC. The rearrangement uses TRBV20-1 and TRBJ2-1; possibly TRBD1 or TRBD2 for D (5 bases each). Trimming removed 0 bases from V and 3 bases from J, with 9 bases in between. The CDR3 contains 14 residues. The germline V gene has CDR1 DFQATT and CDR2 SNEGSKA (reference sequence).

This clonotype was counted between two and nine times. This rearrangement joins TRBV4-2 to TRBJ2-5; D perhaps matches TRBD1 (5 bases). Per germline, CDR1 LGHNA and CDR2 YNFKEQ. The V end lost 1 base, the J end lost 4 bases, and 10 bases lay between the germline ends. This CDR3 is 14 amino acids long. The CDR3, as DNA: TGTGCCAGCAGCCAAGTTCAGGGTTCAGAGACCCAGTACTTC. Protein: CASSQVQGSETQYF.

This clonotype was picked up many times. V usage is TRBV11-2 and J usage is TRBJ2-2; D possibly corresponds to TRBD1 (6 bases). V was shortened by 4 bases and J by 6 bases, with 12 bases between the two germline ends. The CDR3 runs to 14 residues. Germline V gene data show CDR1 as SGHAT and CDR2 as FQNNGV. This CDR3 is CASSSPRGAGELFF. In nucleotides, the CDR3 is TGTGCCAGCAGCTCCCCCAGGGGCGCCGGGGAGCTGTTTTTT.

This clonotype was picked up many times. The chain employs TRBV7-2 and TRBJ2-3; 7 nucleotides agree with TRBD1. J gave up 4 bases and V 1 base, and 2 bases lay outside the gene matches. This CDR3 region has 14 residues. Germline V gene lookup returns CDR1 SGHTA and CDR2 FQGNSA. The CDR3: CASSLGTGPDTQYF. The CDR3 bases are TGTGCCAGCAGCTTAGGGACAGGCCCAGATACGCAGTATTTT.

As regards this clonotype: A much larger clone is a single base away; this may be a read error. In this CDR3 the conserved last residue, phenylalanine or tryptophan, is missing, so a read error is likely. CDR3 bases: TGTGCCAGCAGCGTGGAGAGGTCCTACGAGCAGTACTTA. This encodes CASSVERSYEQYL. The chain employs TRBV6-2 or TRBV6-3 and TRBJ2-7; D not certain. CDR3 length equals 13 residues. Germline lookup yields CDR1 MNHEY and CDR2 SVGEGT. V lost 6 bases and J 1 base, leaving 10 bases between the germline ends.

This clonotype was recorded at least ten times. The CDR3 coding sequence is TGTGCCAGCACTGGGGGGATGAACACTGAAGCTTTCTTT. As protein: CASTGGMNTEAFF. The chain combines TRBV12-3 or TRBV12-4 with TRBJ1-1, with a possible D match to TRBD1 (5 bases). CDR3 size: 13 residues. V gave up 7 bases and J gave up 0 bases, with 9 bases separating them.

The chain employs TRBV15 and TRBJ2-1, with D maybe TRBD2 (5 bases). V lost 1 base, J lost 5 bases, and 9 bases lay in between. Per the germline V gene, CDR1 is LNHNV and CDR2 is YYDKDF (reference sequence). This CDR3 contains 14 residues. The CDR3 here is CATSRGGQDNEQFF. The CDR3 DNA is TGTGCCACCAGCAGAGGAGGGCAGGACAATGAGCAGTTCTTC.

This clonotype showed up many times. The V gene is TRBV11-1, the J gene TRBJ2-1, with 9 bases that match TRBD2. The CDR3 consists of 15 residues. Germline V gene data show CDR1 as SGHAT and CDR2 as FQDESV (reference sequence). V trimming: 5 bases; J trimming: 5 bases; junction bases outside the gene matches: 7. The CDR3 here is CASSNKGLANNEQFF. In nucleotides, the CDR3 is TGTGCCAGCAGCAACAAGGGACTAGCTAACAATGAGCAGTTCTTC. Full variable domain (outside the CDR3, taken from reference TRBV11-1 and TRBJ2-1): EAEVAQSPRYKITEKSQAVAFWCDPISGHATLYWYRQILGQGPELLVQFQDESVVDDSQLPKDRFSAERLKGVDSTLKIQPAELGDSAMYLCASSNKGLANNEQFFGPGTRLTVL.

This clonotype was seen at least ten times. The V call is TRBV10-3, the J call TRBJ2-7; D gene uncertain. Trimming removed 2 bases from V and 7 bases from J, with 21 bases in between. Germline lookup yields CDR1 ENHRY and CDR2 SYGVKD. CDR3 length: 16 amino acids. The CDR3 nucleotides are TGTGCCATCAGTGAGAGGGAACTTAGGGATTTCGGGGAGCAGTACTTC. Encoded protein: CAISERELRDFGEQYF.

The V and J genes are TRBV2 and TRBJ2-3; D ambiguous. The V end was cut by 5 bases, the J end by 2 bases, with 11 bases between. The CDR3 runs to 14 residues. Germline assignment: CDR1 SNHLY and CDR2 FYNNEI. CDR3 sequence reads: CASSFGDSTDTQYF. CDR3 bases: TGTGCCAGCAGTTTTGGGGATTCCACAGATACGCAGTATTTT.

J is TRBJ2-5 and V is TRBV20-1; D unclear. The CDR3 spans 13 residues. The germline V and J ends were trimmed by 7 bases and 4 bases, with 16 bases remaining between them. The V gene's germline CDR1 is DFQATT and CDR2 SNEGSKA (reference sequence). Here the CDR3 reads CSGSSRLGETQYF. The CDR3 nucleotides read TGCAGTGGGAGTTCGCGGTTGGGAGAGACCCAGTACTTC.

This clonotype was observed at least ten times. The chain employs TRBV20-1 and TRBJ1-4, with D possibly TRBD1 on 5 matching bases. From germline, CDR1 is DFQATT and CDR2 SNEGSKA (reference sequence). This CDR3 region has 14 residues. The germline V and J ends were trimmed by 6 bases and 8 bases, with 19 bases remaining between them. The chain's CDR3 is CSAIGVGGEEKLFF. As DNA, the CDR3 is TGCAGTGCCATTGGGGTGGGGGGTGAAGAAAAACTGTTTTTT.

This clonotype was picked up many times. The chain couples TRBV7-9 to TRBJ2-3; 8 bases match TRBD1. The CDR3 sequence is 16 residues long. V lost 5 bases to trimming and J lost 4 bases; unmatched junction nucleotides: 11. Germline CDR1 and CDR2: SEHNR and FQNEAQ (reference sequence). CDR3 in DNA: TGTGCCAGCAGCGTCCGACAGGGGAGAATATCAGATACGCAGTATTTT. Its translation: CASSVRQGRISDTQYF.

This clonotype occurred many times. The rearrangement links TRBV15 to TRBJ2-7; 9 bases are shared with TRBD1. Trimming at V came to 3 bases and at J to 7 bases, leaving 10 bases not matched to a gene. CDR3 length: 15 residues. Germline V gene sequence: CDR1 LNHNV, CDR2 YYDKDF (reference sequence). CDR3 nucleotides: TGTGCCACCAGCAGTACCTACAGGGGGCTCTGGGAGCAGTACTTC. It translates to CATSSTYRGLWEQYF.

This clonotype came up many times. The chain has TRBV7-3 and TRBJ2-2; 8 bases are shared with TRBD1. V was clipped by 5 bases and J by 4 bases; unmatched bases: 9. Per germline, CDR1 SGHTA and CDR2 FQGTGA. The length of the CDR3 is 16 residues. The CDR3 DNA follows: TGTGCCAGCAGCCTCAGGGGGACAGGATTCACCGGGGAGCTGTTTTTT. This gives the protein CASSLRGTGFTGELFF.

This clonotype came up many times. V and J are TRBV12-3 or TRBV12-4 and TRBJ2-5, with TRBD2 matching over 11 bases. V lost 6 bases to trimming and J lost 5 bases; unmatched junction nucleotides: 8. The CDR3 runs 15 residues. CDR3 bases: TGTGCCAGCAGCAAAACTAGCGGGAGAGGGGAGACCCAGTACTTC. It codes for CASSKTSGRGETQYF.

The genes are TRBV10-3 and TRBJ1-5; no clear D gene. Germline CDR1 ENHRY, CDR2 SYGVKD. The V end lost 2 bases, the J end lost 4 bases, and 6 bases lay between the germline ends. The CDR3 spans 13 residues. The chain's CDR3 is CAISEGGNQPQHF. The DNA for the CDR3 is TGTGCCATCAGTGAGGGAGGGAATCAGCCCCAGCATTTT.